These 18 T cell receptor beta chains originate from one sample sequenced in a study of blood T cell repertoires in COVID-19. The table came from immunoSEQ multiplex PCR; TCRdb's copy has only in-frame clones and leaves some out. The data show about 160,000 clones, with approximately 90% seen just once and about 4.6% held by the top ten. Sequencing used peripheral blood. The receptor set was obtained from a man in his thirties or forties with COVID-19, enrolled during active disease.

V gene TRBV24-1 combines with J gene TRBJ2-1, with 10 bases identical to TRBD1. V was pared by 1 base and J by 1 base, with 9 bases of the junction left unmatched. The CDR3 is 19 amino acids. Looked up from germline, CDR1 is KGHDR and CDR2 is SFDVKD. In nucleotides, the CDR3 is TGTGCCACCAGTGATTTCACGGGACAGGGGACAATATCCTACAATGAGCAGTTCTTC. Protein: CATSDFTGQGTISYNEQFF.

V is TRBV24-1 and J is TRBJ2-3; D possibly corresponds to TRBD1 (6 bases). The CDR3 totals 16 residues. The V gene lost 4 bases and the J gene lost 5 bases, with 18 bases spanning the gap. Germline CDR1 reads KGHDR; CDR2 reads SFDVKD. The CDR3 bases are TGTGCCACCAGTGACCCAACAGGGCCTAGGGGAGATACGCAGTATTTT. Translation: CATSDPTGPRGDTQYF.

The V and J genes are TRBV6-2 or TRBV6-3 and TRBJ2-7; D ambiguous. V shed 3 bases and J shed 4 bases, with 13 bases lying between them. In germline, CDR1 is MNHEY, CDR2 SVGEGT. This CDR3 has 14 residues. CDR3 sequence reads: CASSYAGAEYEQYF. DNA of the CDR3: TGTGCCAGCAGTTATGCAGGCGCCGAGTACGAGCAGTACTTC.

V gene TRBV19 combines with J gene TRBJ1-1; D is unresolved. V lost 3 bases and J 1 base, leaving 6 bases between the germline ends. Germline assignment: CDR1 LNHDA and CDR2 SQIVND (reference sequence). The CDR3 sequence is 13 residues long. This CDR3 reads CASSIQANTEAFF. CDR3 DNA: TGTGCCAGTAGTATCCAAGCGAACACTGAAGCTTTCTTT.

The rearrangement joins TRBV7-9 to TRBJ1-2; 7 nucleotides line up with TRBD1. This CDR3 region has 13 residues. The ends lost 3 bases at V and 3 bases at J; junction bases unmatched: 1. Germline V gene lookup returns CDR1 SEHNR and CDR2 FQNEAQ (reference sequence). DNA for the CDR3: TGTGCCAGCAGCTTGGGACAGTACTATGGCTACACCTTC. It specifies CASSLGQYYGYTF.

V and J are TRBV20-1 and TRBJ1-3; D gene uncertain. Trimming removed 3 bases from V and 0 bases from J, with 6 bases in between. The germline V gene encodes CDR1 DFQATT and CDR2 SNEGSKA (reference sequence). The CDR3 contains 13 residues. The chain's CDR3 is CSASYTSGNTIYF. CDR3 nucleotides: TGCAGTGCTAGTTACACCTCTGGAAACACCATATATTTT.

The rearrangement joins TRBV14 to TRBJ1-1; D gene unclear. CDR1 is SGHDN and CDR2 is FVKESK in the germline V gene. This CDR3 has 13 residues. V lost 5 bases and J 2 bases, leaving 9 bases between the germline ends. The CDR3 nucleotides are TGTGCCAGCAGCGTACAGAGCAACACTGAAGCTTTCTTT. It specifies CASSVQSNTEAFF.

The CDR3 here is CASSSSSLFRGKLFF. DNA of the CDR3: TGTGCCAGCAGTTCGTCCTCTCTCTTTCGGGGAAAACTGTTTTTT. V gene TRBV27 combines with J gene TRBJ1-4; D remains unclear. CDR3 size: 15 residues. V was shortened by 4 bases and J by 10 bases, with 19 bases between the two germline ends. Germline assignment: CDR1 MNHEY and CDR2 SMNVEV (reference sequence).

In nucleotides, the CDR3 is TGCGCCAGCAGCTTGGCCGGGACAGGGGGTGGCTACAATGAGCAGTTCTTC. This translates into CASSLAGTGGGYNEQFF. The chain carries TRBV5-1 and TRBJ2-1; 11 nucleotides agree with TRBD1. Trimming cost V 0 bases and J 3 bases; bases outside gene matches: 5. Germline V gene sequence: CDR1 SGHRS, CDR2 YFSETQ. This CDR3 region has 17 residues.

This clone was seen only once. Compared with germline, one end of the junction differs, possibly owing to a read error. The gene calls are TRBV15 and TRBJ1-1, with D hard to call. This CDR3 comprises 13 residues. Germline lookup yields CDR1 LNHNV and CDR2 YYDKDF (reference sequence). The CDR3 bases are TGTGCCACCAGCAGGGCGGGGAACGCTGAAGCTTTCTTT. It encodes CATSRAGNAEAFF.

This clone was seen only once. The chain has TRBV4-3 and TRBJ1-4, with 7 bases lining up with TRBD1. J was trimmed by 0 bases and V by 2 bases; bases with no gene match: 6. CDR1 is LGHNA, CDR2 YSLEER, per germline. This CDR3 is built from 17 residues. The CDR3 DNA is TGCGCCAGCAGCCAACTCACAGGGGATGCAACTAATGAAAAACTGTTTTTT. Amino acids: CASSQLTGDATNEKLFF.

This chain connects TRBV6-6 to TRBJ1-3; D is possibly TRBD1 (5 bases). The germline V gene encodes CDR1 MNHNY and CDR2 SVGAGI (reference sequence). The CDR3 has 17 amino acids. Trimming took off 5 bases at V and 4 bases at J, with 21 bases between the two ends. CDR3 protein: CASSPTGQQRTGNTIYF. DNA of the CDR3: TGTGCCAGCAGTCCCACAGGACAACAACGGACAGGAAACACCATATATTTT.

The chain uses TRBV19 and TRBJ2-7; 11 nucleotides match TRBD2. CDR1 LNHDA and CDR2 SQIVND come from the germline V gene (reference sequence). The CDR3 sequence is 15 residues long. V was pared by 6 bases and J by 3 bases, with 7 bases of the junction left unmatched. As DNA, the CDR3 is TGTGCCAGTAGGCTTAGCGGGAGGGCCCACTACGAGCAGTACTTC. Translated: CASRLSGRAHYEQYF.

This sequence joins TRBV24-1 and TRBJ2-7; TRBD2 matches 8 bases. The length of the CDR3 is 11 residues. Germline V gene lookup returns CDR1 KGHDR and CDR2 SFDVKD. Trimming removed 3 bases from V and 12 bases from J; junction bases left unmatched: 3. In nucleotides, the CDR3 is TGTGCCACCAGTGATATAGCGGGATGGTACTTC. It encodes CATSDIAGWYF.

In DNA form, the CDR3 reads TGTGCCAGTAAACCACTAGCGGGGGGGTGGAATGAGCAGTTCTTC. This gives the protein CASKPLAGGWNEQFF. The V call is TRBV19, the J call TRBJ2-1; 13 bases match TRBD2. The length of the CDR3 is 15 residues. Looked up from germline, CDR1 is LNHDA and CDR2 is SQIVND (reference sequence). The trim removed 7 bases at V and 7 bases at J, leaving 7 bases unmatched. The full variable domain, its missing parts supplied by reference TRBV19 and TRBJ2-1, is DGGITQSPKYLFRKEGQNVTLSCEQNLNHDAMYWYRQDPGQGLRLIYYSQIVNDFQKGDIAEGYSVSREKKESFPLTVTSAQKNPTAFYLCASKPLAGGWNEQFFGPGTRLTVL.

V and J are TRBV27 and TRBJ1-1, with 8 bases identical to TRBD1. From germline, CDR1 is MNHEY and CDR2 SMNVEV (reference sequence). J was trimmed by 1 base and V by 7 bases; bases with no gene match: 8. The CDR3 sequence is 15 residues long. CDR3 sequence (DNA): TGTGCCAGCACCACAGGGGGTTCGTGGAACACTGAAGCTTTCTTT. It encodes CASTTGGSWNTEAFF.

The chain combines TRBV3-1 (or the pseudogene TRBV3-2) with TRBJ2-7; possible D gene TRBD1, 5 bases. The CDR3 is made up of 14 amino acids. Germline CDR1 LGHDT, CDR2 YNNKEL (reference sequence). V was pared by 2 bases and J by 2 bases, with 10 bases between. Written as DNA, the CDR3 is TGTGCCAGCAGCCAATTTGTAGGGGCCTACGAGCAGTACTTC. Encoded protein: CASSQFVGAYEQYF.

This chain connects TRBV6-5 to TRBJ2-7; TRBD2 agrees at 7 bases. J gave up 0 bases and V 6 bases, and 5 bases lay outside the gene matches. The CDR3 extends over 14 amino acids. CDR1 is MNHEY, CDR2 SVGAGI, per germline. DNA of the CDR3: TGTGCCAGCAGGAGAGCGGGAAACTCCTACGAGCAGTACTTC. Protein: CASRRAGNSYEQYF.